A single T cell receptor (beta chain) is shown here with its context. This clonotype appeared many times. The antigen it binds to is not known. No clone much larger than this one lies a single base away; base qualities are absent. The data stem from a study of T-cell reconstitution after alpha-beta-depleted transplantation in children (dated by TCRdb to 2015 to 2016). The study in broad terms: Using TCR repertoire profiling, the study quantitatively followed how T-cell immune reconstitution unfolded in children after TCRalphabeta/CD19-depleted allogeneic hematopoietic cell transplantation. Points the paper makes about the study in general: In some patients, the high TCRbeta diversity seen at day 60 was put down to recipient T cells and intrathymic progenitors that had survived conditioning. Apparently early alphabetaT-cell count recovery about two months after transplant reportedly relied on only several hundred rapidly expanded clones derived from non-depleted graft cells. Hyperexpanded clone frequencies declined over subsequent months; after one year, T-cell counts and TCRbeta diversity were mostly attributed to newly produced T cells.

The treatment or condition label corresponds to: allogeneic hematopoietic cell transplantation with graft depleted of TCRalphabeta T cells and CD19 B cells. Transplant recipients were children who received TCRalphabeta/CD19-depleted allogeneic hematopoietic cell grafts. Library construction relied on PCR. The listed sequencing device is Illumina HiSeq 2500. To normalize quantification of the TCRbeta repertoire, the TCR libraries were built with molecular barcoding that relied on unique molecular identifiers. Through fastp at Q25 and MiXCR, TCRdb rebuilt clones from the public reads, retaining in-frame beta chains. Here each entry gathers all rows of one CDR3 protein and keeps the most common genes and DNA. Across this sample there are around 800,000 distinct CDR3 sequences, with 15% to 20% seen only once. The top ten hold roughly 4.8% of the sample. CDR1 and CDR2 (DFQATT, SNEGSKA) derive from the germline V gene (reference sequence). Between the V and J ends, shortened by 6 bases and 5 bases respectively, the junction contains 7 bases. The CDR3, from cysteine to phenylalanine, totals 11 residues. Only CDR3 DNA remains: 33 bases, in frame from the first base.

Source: PBMCs, mostly from graft donor cells, taken 360 days after TCRalphabeta/CD19-depleted stem cell transplant. The chain is assembled from TRBV20-1 and TRBJ2-2; no D gene call is confident. This sequence was found in a male patient younger than 18 who had a stem cell transplant for acute lymphoblastic leukemia, so the T cells may come from the graft donor. The DNA sequence is TGCAGTGCCTTCCGAACCGGGGAGCTGTTTTTT. It is translated as CSAFRTGELFF.